This TCR beta chain was captured in a study of blood T cells in healthy people across ages. The table lists this clonotype with a count of one. V lost 6 bases to trimming and J lost 5 bases, with 10 bases between them. This CDR3 comprises 12 residues. Germline-derived CDR1 and CDR2 are MNHEY and SVGEGT. The authors ran a second PCR of 7 to 11 cycles using a sample-barcoded 5' primer and a J-beta primer mix. TCRdb re-analysed the 5' RACE reads in MiXCR, keeping a single row per CDR3 protein. The sample contains about 800,000 distinct CDR3 sequences, nearly 60% of which appear only once. The genes are TRBV6-2 or TRBV6-3 and TRBJ1-1; no clear D. Sequenced: blood. The TCR was taken from a man younger than 45 in good health. The CDR3 coding sequence is TGTGCCAGCAGGGAGGGCTGGACTGAAGCTTTCTTT. Residues: CASREGWTEAFF.